The 26 T cell receptor beta chains below were found in one sample sequenced in a study of cytomegalovirus exposure and HLA in healthy donors. The PCR employed 60 Vbeta primers together with 13 Jbeta primers. Sequencing used immunoSEQ multiplex PCR; TCRdb keeps in-frame clones, though not all of them. The sample features tens of thousands of clones, with 15% in its top ten. Sequenced sample: PBMCs. The receptor source for this set is a man aged 45-65 years in good health and CMV-seropositive.

The chain recombines TRBV5-1 with TRBJ2-1; tentatively, D is TRBD2 (5 bases). With 5 bases removed from V and 7 bases from J, the gap between germline ends came to 13 bases. Per the germline V gene, CDR1 is SGHRS and CDR2 is YFSETQ. The CDR3 spans 13 residues. The CDR3 protein is CASREARENEQFF. The CDR3 DNA sequence: TGCGCCAGCAGGGAAGCCCGGGAAAATGAGCAGTTCTTC.

The chain recombines TRBV10-3 with TRBJ1-1; 10 bases match TRBD1. The ends lost 5 bases at V and 4 bases at J; junction bases unmatched: 19. This CDR3 is 19 amino acids long. Germline V gene sequence: CDR1 ENHRY, CDR2 SYGVKD. CDR3 region: CAISRASWGTGAGSTEAFF. Here the CDR3 DNA reads TGTGCCATCAGTCGAGCATCCTGGGGGACAGGGGCGGGGAGCACTGAAGCTTTCTTT.

The chain uses TRBV5-4 and TRBJ2-2; TRBD1 matches at 8 bases. The germline gives CDR1 SGHNT, CDR2 YYREEE (reference sequence). CDR3 size: 16 residues. With 4 bases clipped from V and 1 base from J, the junction kept 6 bases outside the gene matches. Here the CDR3 DNA reads TGTGCCAGCAGCGACCCCGGGACAGGGAACACCGGGGAGCTGTTTTTT. Protein sequence: CASSDPGTGNTGELFF. Complete variable domain (other parts from reference TRBV5-4 and TRBJ2-2): ETGVTQSPTHLIKTRGQQVTLRCSSQSGHNTVSWYQQALGQGPQFIFQYYREEENGRGNFPPRFSGLQFPNYSSELNVNALELDDSALYLCASSDPGTGNTGELFFGEGSRLTVL.

The chain is built from TRBV7-9 and TRBJ2-7; TRBD2 agrees at 10 bases. CDR3 length equals 13 residues. In germline, CDR1 is SEHNR, CDR2 FQNEAQ (reference sequence). V was clipped by 5 bases and J by 5 bases; unmatched bases: 3. The CDR3 here is CASSPLAGDEQYV. CDR3 coding DNA: TGTGCCAGCAGCCCTCTAGCGGGAGACGAGCAGTACGTC.

V and J are TRBV7-9 and TRBJ2-1; no reliable D call. With 5 bases removed from V and 7 bases from J, the gap between germline ends came to 12 bases. The V gene's germline CDR1 is SEHNR and CDR2 FQNEAQ (reference sequence). CDR3 length equals 13 residues. CDR3 region: CASSPPLVNEQFF. For the CDR3, the DNA is TGTGCCAGCAGCCCCCCTCTAGTGAATGAGCAGTTCTTC.

CDR3 sequence (DNA): TGTGCCAGCAGCTTAGAGGACTATGTTACGCAGTATTTT. Protein product: CASSLEDYVTQYF. The chain joins TRBV7-9 to TRBJ2-3; D perhaps matches TRBD2 (6 bases). The length of the CDR3 is 13 residues. Trimming removed 1 base at V and 8 bases at J, with 10 bases between. Germline CDR1 SEHNR, CDR2 FQNEAQ (reference sequence).

V gene TRBV5-6 combines with J gene TRBJ1-2, with 9 positions matching TRBD1. CDR3 size: 15 residues. Germline V CDR1 and CDR2: SGHDT, YYEEEE. V lost 6 bases, J lost 0 bases, and 6 bases stayed unmatched. The DNA of the CDR3 is TGTGCCAGCACCCCCCGGGACAGGGCTAACTATGGCTACACCTTC. Translation: CASTPRDRANYGYTF. Supplemented by reference TRBV5-6 and TRBJ1-2, the full variable domain reads DAGVTQSPTHLIKTRGQQVTLRCSPKSGHDTVSWYQQALGQGPQFIFQYYEEEERQRGNFPDRFSGHQFPNYSSELNVNALLLGDSALYLCASTPRDRANYGYTFGSGTRLTVV.

The chain couples TRBV10-3 to TRBJ1-1; 8 positions agree with TRBD1. The J segment lost 3 bases and the V segment lost 0 bases, leaving 0 bases of the junction unmatched. The CDR3 sequence is 14 residues long. In germline, CDR1 is ENHRY, CDR2 SYGVKD. The CDR3 DNA sequence: TGTGCCATCAGTGAGTCGGGACAGGACACTGAAGCTTTCTTT. Protein sequence: CAISESGQDTEAFF.

The rearrangement uses TRBV6-7 and TRBJ1-1; D is perhaps TRBD1 (5 bases). TRBV6-7 is designated an ORF whose function remains uncertain. Trimming took 2 bases from V and 5 from J, leaving 12 bases between them. CDR3 length: 14 residues. This CDR3 reads CASSYPAGGTEAFF. CDR3 nucleotides: TGTGCCAGCAGTTACCCCGCCGGGGGGACTGAAGCTTTCTTT.

The V gene is TRBV7-8, the J gene TRBJ2-6; D is ambiguous. The length of the CDR3 is 14 residues. Germline V lookup: CDR1 SGHVS, CDR2 FQNEAQ. With 8 bases removed from V and 0 bases from J, the gap between germline ends came to 8 bases. CDR3 DNA sequence: TGTGCCAGCTCGGCGGACTCTGGGGCCAACGTCCTGACTTTC. As protein: CASSADSGANVLTF.

The chain uses TRBV30 and TRBJ1-5, with D possibly matching TRBD1 (6 bases). This CDR3 has 13 amino acids. Germline V CDR1 and CDR2: GTSNPN, SVGIG (reference sequence). V was cut by 3 bases and J by 4 bases, with 10 bases left in between. The CDR3 DNA reads as TGTGCCTGGAGGGGGGCCTTTAATCAGCCCCAGCATTTT. As protein: CAWRGAFNQPQHF.

J is TRBJ2-1 and V is TRBV9; tentative D call: TRBD2 (6 bases). This CDR3 has 14 amino acids. Trimming shortened V by 4 bases and J by 2 bases, and 10 bases separated the two germline ends. Germline V gene sequence: CDR1 SGDLS, CDR2 YYNGEE. CDR3 sequence reads: CASSYLATYNEQFF. In nucleotides, the CDR3 is TGTGCCAGCAGCTATCTAGCGACCTACAATGAGCAGTTCTTC.

This sequence joins TRBV5-1 and TRBJ2-1; possible D gene TRBD2, 5 bases. The V and J ends lost 5 bases and 2 bases respectively, with 8 bases between them. Germline loops: CDR1 SGHRS, CDR2 YFSETQ. The CDR3 has 13 residues. In DNA, the CDR3 is TGCGCCAGCAGACGAGCGGCCTACAATGAGCAGTTCTTC. As protein: CASRRAAYNEQFF. Looking up the rest from reference TRBV5-1 and TRBJ2-1 gives the full variable domain: KAGVTQTPRYLIKTRGQQVTLSCSPISGHRSVSWYQQTPGQGLQFLFEYFSETQRNKGNFPGRFSGRQFSNSRSEMNVSTLELGDSALYLCASRRAAYNEQFFGPGTRLTVL.

The chain recombines TRBV4-1 with TRBJ2-5; D not certain. The CDR3 has 13 residues. V was pared by 5 bases and J by 5 bases, with 12 bases between. CDR1 MGHRA and CDR2 YSYEKL come from the germline V gene. The CDR3 here is CASSISTLETQYF. CDR3 coding DNA: TGCGCCAGCAGCATTTCTACTTTGGAGACCCAGTACTTC.

V usage is TRBV29-1 and J usage is TRBJ2-7, with 7 bases aligning to TRBD2. Germline V lookup: CDR1 SQVTM, CDR2 ANQGSEA. CDR3 size: 12 residues. V lost 7 bases and J lost 1; bases outside the gene matches: 4. CDR3 nucleotide sequence: TGCAGCGAAAGAGCGGGATCCTACGAGCAGTACGTC. Its translation is CSERAGSYEQYV.

The chain joins TRBV11-3 to TRBJ2-7, with D uncertain. Germline V gene sequence: CDR1 SGHNT, CDR2 YENEEA. The CDR3 contains 12 residues. V gave up 5 bases and J gave up 3 bases, with 8 bases separating them. In DNA, the CDR3 is TGTGCCAGCAGCCCGTCTAACTACGAGCAGTACTTC. Residues: CASSPSNYEQYF.

This chain uses TRBV5-1 with TRBJ1-1; D is unclear. Deletions cut 2 bases from V and 1 base from J, with 12 bases between. Germline V gene sequence: CDR1 SGHRS, CDR2 YFSETQ. This CDR3 region has 15 residues. CDR3 protein: CASSLRGPGNTEAFF. CDR3 sequence (DNA): TGCGCCAGCAGCTTAAGAGGGCCGGGGAACACTGAAGCTTTCTTT.

A note on this clone: Other DNA sequences within the sample encode an identical CDR3. The rearrangement joins TRBV5-4 to TRBJ2-3, with no clear D. CDR3 length equals 14 residues. V lost 2 bases to trimming and J lost 0 bases, with 7 bases between them. In germline, CDR1 is SGHNT, CDR2 YYREEE (reference sequence). CDR3 nucleotides: TGTGCCAGCAGCTTTTCCGGGAGCACAGATACGCAGTATTTT. Protein: CASSFSGSTDTQYF.

V usage is TRBV5-1 and J usage is TRBJ1-1; a weak D match, TRBD1 (5 bases). With 3 bases removed from V and 1 base from J, the gap between germline ends came to 10 bases. The CDR3 has 14 amino acids. The germline V gene has CDR1 SGHRS and CDR2 YFSETQ. DNA of the CDR3: TGCGCCAGCAGCTATAACCAGGGGAACACTGAAGCTTTCTTT. Its protein is CASSYNQGNTEAFF.

This chain uses TRBV7-9 with TRBJ2-3; D might be TRBD2 (6 bases). The CDR3 has 15 amino acids. V dropped 1 base and J dropped 2 bases, with 10 bases sitting between them. Germline CDR1 is SEHNR and CDR2 is FQNEAQ (reference sequence). CDR3 sequence (DNA): TGTGCCAGCAGCTTAGGACTAGGCCTCACAGATACGCAGTATTTT. This sequence encodes CASSLGLGLTDTQYF.

The chain carries TRBV18 and TRBJ1-2, with 9 bases aligning to TRBD1. V dropped 3 bases and J dropped 4; count of bases not matched to a gene: 9. Germline V gene data show CDR1 as KGHSH and CDR2 as LQKENI. This CDR3 has 16 amino acids. CDR3 in amino acids: CASSPGTGTSVYGYTF. The CDR3 DNA sequence: TGTGCCAGCTCACCCGGGACAGGGACGTCAGTCTATGGCTACACCTTC.

The chain employs TRBV4-1 and TRBJ2-4; D perhaps matches TRBD2 (6 bases). The germline V gene has CDR1 MGHRA and CDR2 YSYEKL. The CDR3 length is 20 residues. The ends were cut back, 0 bases at V and 6 bases at J, with 27 bases in the middle. The CDR3 spells CASSQDWVVEGWGFGNIQYF. The DNA of the CDR3 is TGCGCCAGCAGCCAAGATTGGGTCGTGGAGGGTTGGGGGTTCGGAAACATTCAGTACTTC.

The chain couples TRBV11-3 to TRBJ2-3; 13 bases match TRBD2. V shed 0 bases, J shed 7 bases, and the junction held 1 base outside the gene matches. The CDR3 consists of 15 residues. In germline, CDR1 is SGHNT, CDR2 YENEEA. The DNA for the CDR3 is TGTGCCAGCAGCTTAGAGGGACTAGCGGGATATACGCAGTATTTT. Amino acids: CASSLEGLAGYTQYF.

V gene TRBV11-2 combines with J gene TRBJ1-2, with D possibly TRBD1 on 6 matching bases. This CDR3 is 11 amino acids long. V lost 5 bases to trimming and J lost 6 bases, with 7 bases between them. In germline, CDR1 is SGHAT, CDR2 FQNNGV. The CDR3: CASSAGDGYTF. The DNA of the CDR3 is TGTGCCAGCAGCGCAGGGGATGGCTACACCTTC.

V usage is TRBV10-3 and J usage is TRBJ1-2; maybe TRBD1 (6 bases). Trimming removed 4 bases at V and 1 base at J, with 10 bases between. The CDR3 has 14 amino acids. Germline V gene sequence: CDR1 ENHRY, CDR2 SYGVKD. CDR3: CAISGQVRNYGYTF. The CDR3 DNA sequence: TGTGCCATCAGTGGACAGGTCCGTAACTATGGCTACACCTTC.

The chain combines TRBV10-1 with TRBJ2-7, with TRBD1 matching over 9 bases. The CDR3 contains 12 residues. J lost 7 bases, V lost 6 bases, and 4 bases had no gene match. In germline, CDR1 is WNHNN, CDR2 SYGVQD (reference sequence). Here the CDR3 DNA reads TGCGCCAGCAGCGCGGGACAGGGTGAGCAGTACGTC. This translates into CASSAGQGEQYV.